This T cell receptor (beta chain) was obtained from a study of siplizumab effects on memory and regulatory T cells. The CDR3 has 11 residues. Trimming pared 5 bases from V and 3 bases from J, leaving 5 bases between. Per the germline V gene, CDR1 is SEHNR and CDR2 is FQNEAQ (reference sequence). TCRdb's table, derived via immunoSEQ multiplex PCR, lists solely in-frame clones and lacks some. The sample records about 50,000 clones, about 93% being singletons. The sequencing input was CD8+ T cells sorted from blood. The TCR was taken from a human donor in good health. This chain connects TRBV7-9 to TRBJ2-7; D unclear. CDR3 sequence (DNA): TGTGCCAGCAGCACTAACTACGAGCAGTACTTC. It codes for CASSTNYEQYF.